This T cell receptor beta chain was recorded in a study of identical twins. Overall study findings and caveats: Invariant MAIT and iNKT cells could partly confound zero-insertion analyses. Sequences that were out-of-frame, alpha and twin-shared displayed an excess of low generation probability.

Note on this clonotype: Its target is unknown.

TCRdb ran MiXCR on the 5' RACE reads and lists one entry per CDR3 protein. The sample lists 750,000 to 950,000 distinct CDR3 sequences, about 12% occurring once. All donors comprised healthy Caucasians. The data also belong to a second study, concerning yellow fever vaccine responses in identical twins.

The sequence was collected from a woman aged 18-35 years in good health. Sequencing was carried out using PBMCs.

CDR3 amino acids: CASSDNRAFYNEQFF. Written as DNA, the CDR3 is TGTGCCAGCAGTGATAATCGGGCCTTTTACAATGAGCAGTTCTTC. This chain connects TRBV6-1 to TRBJ2-1; no clear D gene. V was cut by 3 bases and J by 4 bases, with 13 bases left in between. Germline CDR1 is MNHNS and CDR2 is SASEGT. The CDR3 length is 15 residues.